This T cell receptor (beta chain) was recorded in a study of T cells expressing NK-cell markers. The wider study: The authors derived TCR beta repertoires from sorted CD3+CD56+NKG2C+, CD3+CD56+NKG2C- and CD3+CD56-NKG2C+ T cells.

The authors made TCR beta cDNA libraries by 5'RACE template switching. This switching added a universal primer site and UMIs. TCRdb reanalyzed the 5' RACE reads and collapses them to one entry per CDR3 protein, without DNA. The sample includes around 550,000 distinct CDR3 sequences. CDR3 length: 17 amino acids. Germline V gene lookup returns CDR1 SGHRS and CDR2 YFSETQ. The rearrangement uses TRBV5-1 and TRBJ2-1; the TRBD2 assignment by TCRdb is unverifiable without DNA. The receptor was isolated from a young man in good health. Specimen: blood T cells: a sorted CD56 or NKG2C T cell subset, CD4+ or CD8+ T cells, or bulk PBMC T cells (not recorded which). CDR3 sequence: CASSVGTSGRFINEQFF.